The rows below give T cell receptor beta chains drawn from one sample of a study of blood T cell repertoires in COVID-19. Only in-frame clones appear in the TCRdb table, and some are missing; sequencing was by immunoSEQ multiplex PCR. In the table there are roughly 150,000 clones, around 90% of which are singletons. Sequencing was performed on peripheral blood. The receptor source for this set is a man aged 18 to 30 with COVID-19, enrolled during active disease. The CDR3 runs from the conserved cysteine through the conserved F or W. D genes are given only for firm matches. Where a row states a size, it is once, few, many or the class of an expanded clone; other rows omit it.

j_call	v_call	clone_size	d_call	cdr3_nt	cdr3_aa
TRBJ2-2	TRBV5-6	-	TRBD2	TGTGCCAGCAGCTTGGCAGGTAGCGGGAGGGTCCCCGGGGAGCTGTTTTTT	CASSLAGSGRVPGELFF
TRBJ1-2	TRBV13	-	TRBD1	TGTGCCAGCAGCTTAGGTACAGGGGGGGTTGGCTACACCTTC	CASSLGTGGVGYTF
TRBJ1-1	TRBV27	-	-	TGTGCCAGCAGTTTGACAGCAAACACTGAAGCTTTCTTT	CASSLTANTEAFF
TRBJ2-7	TRBV5-6	-	-	TGTGCCAGCAGCCCGGGGAGGGACAGGACCTACGAGCAGTACTTC	CASSPGRDRTYEQYF
TRBJ2-7	TRBV10-3	-	-	TGTGCCATCAGTGGTAGCGGTACGTCCTACGAGCAGTACTTC	CAISGSGTSYEQYF
TRBJ1-4	TRBV18	-	-	TGTGCCAGCTCACCGGCCGGAGTTACTGAAAAACTGTTTTTT	CASSPAGVTEKLFF
TRBJ2-3	TRBV11-3	-	-	TGTGCCAGCAGCCTGGCGGGACTGAGCACAGATACGCAGTATTTT	CASSLAGLSTDTQYF
TRBJ2-5	TRBV12-1	-	-	TGTGCCAGCAGCTTGCTGGTAGGGGTACGGGAGACCCAGTACTTC	CASSLLVGVRETQYF
TRBJ2-2	TRBV29-1	-	-	TGCAGCGTTATTATAGGAGAAACCGGGGAGCTGTTTTTT	CSVIIGETGELFF
TRBJ1-2	TRBV9	-	-	TGTGCCAGCAGCGTAGACGGGGGCTATGGCTACACCTTC	CASSVDGGYGYTF
TRBJ2-1	TRBV5-4	-	TRBD2	TGTGCCAGCCGGCTAGCGGGAGGCTTTTATGGGGACAATGAGCAGTTCTTC	CASRLAGGFYGDNEQFF
TRBJ1-2	TRBV9	-	-	TGTGCCAGCAGCGTAGAAGACAGCTTCTATGGCTACACCTTC	CASSVEDSFYGYTF
TRBJ2-3	TRBV2	-	-	TGTGCCAGCAGAGACCAGGGGCTAGCAGATACGCAGTATTTT	CASRDQGLADTQYF
TRBJ1-2	TRBV5-4	-	TRBD1	TGTGCCAGCAGCTCGGGACAGAGGGGGGACTATGGCTACACCTTC	CASSSGQRGDYGYTF
TRBJ2-3	TRBV13	-	TRBD2	TGTGCCAGCAGCCTAGCGGGAGTGGCAGATACGCAGTATTTT	CASSLAGVADTQYF
TRBJ1-4	TRBV20-1	-	-	TGCAGTGCTCCCCTAAATGAAAAACTGTTTTTT	CSAPLNEKLFF
TRBJ1-2	TRBV6-2/TRBV6-3	-	TRBD1	TGTGCCAGCAGCCGACAGGGGCCCTATGGCTACACCTTC	CASSRQGPYGYTF
TRBJ1-6	TRBV7-2	-	-	TGTGCCAGCAGCTCAACAGGGAACAATTCACCCCTCCACTTT	CASSSTGNNSPLHF
TRBJ1-2	TRBV3-1/TRBV3-2	-	TRBD1	TGTGCCAGCAGCCCTCCAGGGGACAGGGTTTATGGCTACACCTTC	CASSPPGDRVYGYTF
TRBJ2-7	TRBV30	-	-	TGTGCCTGGAGTGAAGGAGGGGGCGGGTACGAGCAGTACTTC	CAWSEGGGGYEQYF
TRBJ2-5	TRBV7-9	few	-	TGTGCCAGCAGCTTTTTGACAGGGAGGGAGACCCAGTACTTC	CASSFLTGRETQYF
TRBJ1-5	TRBV10-3	-	TRBD1	TGTGCCATCAGTGAAGGACAGGGGGCCCGTCAGCCCCAGCATTTT	CAISEGQGARQPQHF
TRBJ2-7	TRBV5-4	-	-	TGTGCCAGCAGCTTGGCCAGGGGCTACGAGCAGTACTTC	CASSLARGYEQYF
TRBJ1-2	TRBV7-9	-	-	TGTGCCAGCAGCGGTGGGACACCCGCTGAATATGGCTACACCTTC	CASSGGTPAEYGYTF
TRBJ2-7	TRBV2	-	-	TGTGCCAGCAGTATGAGTTTCTCCTACGAGCAGTACTTC	CASSMSFSYEQYF
TRBJ1-5	TRBV18	once	TRBD1	TGTGCCAGCTCACTAGGGACAGGGGGCCGGAATCAGCCCCAGCATTTT	CASSLGTGGRNQPQHF
TRBJ1-1	TRBV2	-	-	TGTGCCAGCAGCACTACGGGGGACACTGAAGCTTTCTTT	CASSTTGDTEAFF
TRBJ2-2	TRBV10-1	-	TRBD1	TGCGCCAGCAGTGACGGGACAGGGAACACCGGGGAGCTGTTTTTT	CASSDGTGNTGELFF
TRBJ2-1	TRBV14	-	TRBD2	TGTGCCAGCAGCCCGAGAACTAGCGGGAGGTCGTATGAGCAGTTCTTC	CASSPRTSGRSYEQFF
TRBJ2-1	TRBV19	-	TRBD2	TGTGCCAGTAGTATGTACGTGCCTGGTAGCGGGAGGTACTCCTACAATGAGCAGTTCTTC	CASSMYVPGSGRYSYNEQFF
TRBJ1-6	TRBV10-3	-	TRBD1	TGTGCCATCAGCGGGACAGGACCCAATTCACCCCTCCACTTT	CAISGTGPNSPLHF
TRBJ1-1	TRBV4-1	-	-	TGCGCCAGCAGCCAAGATCGGAGGACGAGGAACACTGAAGCTTTCTTT	CASSQDRRTRNTEAFF
TRBJ1-2	TRBV20-1	-	-	TGCAGTGCTAGTCCAGGATCTAACTATGGCTACACCTTC	CSASPGSNYGYTF
TRBJ1-6	TRBV6-5	-	-	TGTGCCAGCAGTTACTCCGCCCAGACAAGGGGATCACCCCTCCACTTT	CASSYSAQTRGSPLHF
TRBJ1-1	TRBV27	-	-	TGTGCCAGTCGGGTGGGGGCTGTGAACACTGAAGCTTTCTTT	CASRVGAVNTEAFF
TRBJ2-1	TRBV9	-	TRBD2	TGTGCCAGCAGCGTATCCGGGGCTAGCGGGAGTAGGAGCAATGAGCAGTTCTTC	CASSVSGASGSRSNEQFF
TRBJ2-7	TRBV7-2	-	TRBD1	TGTGCCAGCAGCTTAGGGGACAGGGGATACGAGCAGTACTTC	CASSLGDRGYEQYF
TRBJ2-1	TRBV27	-	TRBD2	TGTGCCAGCAGTTTATCGTGGCGCGGGAGGGCCCTATTCAATGAGCAGTTCTTC	CASSLSWRGRALFNEQFF
TRBJ2-1	TRBV5-1	-	-	TGCGCCAGCAAATTAGGTCAGGGTGGGAATGAGCAGTTCTTC	CASKLGQGGNEQFF
TRBJ2-7	TRBV7-9	-	-	TGTGCCAGCAGCTTGGGGCAAGACCAGTACTTC	CASSLGQDQYF
TRBJ2-7	TRBV5-1	-	TRBD1	TGCGCCAGCAGCCCTCGACAGGGCGGATCCTACGAGCAGTACTTC	CASSPRQGGSYEQYF
TRBJ2-5	TRBV7-9	-	-	TGTGCCAGCAGCATGGACCGGGACGGGGAGGAAGAGACCCAGTACTTC	CASSMDRDGEEETQYF
TRBJ2-7	TRBV3-1/TRBV3-2	-	-	TGTGCCAGCAGCCACCTTGCAGGGTTCACCCGTGGGTCCTACGAGCAGTACTTC	CASSHLAGFTRGSYEQYF
TRBJ2-3	TRBV24-1	-	-	TGTGCCACCAGTGTAACGGCAGATACGCAGTATTTT	CATSVTADTQYF
TRBJ2-1	TRBV7-9	-	TRBD2	TGTGCCAGCAGCAGGGGACTAACCGTGAATGAGCAGTTCTTC	CASSRGLTVNEQFF
TRBJ2-3	TRBV24-1	-	TRBD1	TGTGCCACCAGTGAAGGTGGACAGGGAACAGATACGCAGTATTTT	CATSEGGQGTDTQYF
TRBJ2-2	TRBV11-2	-	-	TGTGCCAGCAGCTTAGTGCAGGGGCGGCGCGGGGAGCTGTTTTTT	CASSLVQGRRGELFF
TRBJ2-7	TRBV6-2/TRBV6-3	-	-	TGTGCCAGCAGTTACTCGTTTCGTGCATCTACCTACGAGCAGTACTTC	CASSYSFRASTYEQYF
TRBJ2-1	TRBV9	-	TRBD1	TGTGCCAGCAGCGTAGCCAAGGACAGGGGGAACAATGAGCAGTTCTTC	CASSVAKDRGNNEQFF
TRBJ1-1	TRBV6-1	-	TRBD1	TGTGCCAGCAGTGATTACTCGGACAGGGTTGTTGAAGCTTTCTTT	CASSDYSDRVVEAFF
TRBJ2-4	TRBV7-8	-	-	TGTGCCAGCAGCGCTGACTTAGCCAAAAACATTCAGTACTTC	CASSADLAKNIQYF
TRBJ2-1	TRBV7-2	-	TRBD2	TGTGCCAGCAGCTTAGCTAGCGGGGGTTACAATGAGCAGTTCTTC	CASSLASGGYNEQFF
TRBJ1-2	TRBV13	-	-	TGTGCCAGCAGCTTAGGGCGACAGGCCCTAGGCTACACCTTC	CASSLGRQALGYTF
TRBJ1-2	TRBV18	-	TRBD1	TGTGCCAGCTCACCGCCCGACAGGGGCTATGGCTACACCTTC	CASSPPDRGYGYTF
TRBJ2-7	TRBV20-1	once	-	TGCAGTCCGGAGGGCCTCTACGAGCAGTACTTC	CSPEGLYEQYF